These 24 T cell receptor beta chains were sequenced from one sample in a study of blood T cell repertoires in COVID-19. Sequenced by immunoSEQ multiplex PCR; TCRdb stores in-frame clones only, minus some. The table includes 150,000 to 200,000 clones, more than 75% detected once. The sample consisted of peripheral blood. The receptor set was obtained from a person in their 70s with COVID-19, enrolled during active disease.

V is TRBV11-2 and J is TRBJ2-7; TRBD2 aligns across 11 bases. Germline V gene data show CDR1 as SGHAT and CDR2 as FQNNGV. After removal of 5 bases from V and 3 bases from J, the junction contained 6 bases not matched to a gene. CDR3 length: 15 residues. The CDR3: CASSPPSGGYYEQYF. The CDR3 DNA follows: TGTGCCAGCAGCCCCCCTAGCGGGGGGTACTACGAGCAGTACTTC.

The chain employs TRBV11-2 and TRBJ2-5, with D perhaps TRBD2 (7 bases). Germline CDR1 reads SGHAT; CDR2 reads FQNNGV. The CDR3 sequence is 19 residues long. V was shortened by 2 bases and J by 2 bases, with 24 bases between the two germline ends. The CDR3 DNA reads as TGTGCCAGCAGCTTAAGGGACCGGTGGGGGCGGGGGACTCAAGAGACCCAGTACTTC. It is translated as CASSLRDRWGRGTQETQYF.

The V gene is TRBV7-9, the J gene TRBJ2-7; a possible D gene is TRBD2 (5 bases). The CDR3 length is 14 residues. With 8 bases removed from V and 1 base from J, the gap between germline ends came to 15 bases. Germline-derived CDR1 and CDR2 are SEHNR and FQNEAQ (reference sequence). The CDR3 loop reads CASPLRSGSYEQYF. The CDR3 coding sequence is TGTGCCAGCCCTCTTCGCAGCGGTTCCTACGAGCAGTACTTC.

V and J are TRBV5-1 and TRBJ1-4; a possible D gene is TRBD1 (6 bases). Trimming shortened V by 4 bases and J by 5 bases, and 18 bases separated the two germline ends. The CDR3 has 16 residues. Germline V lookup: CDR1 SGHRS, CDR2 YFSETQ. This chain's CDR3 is CASSAYLQGLNEKLFF. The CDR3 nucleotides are TGCGCCAGCAGCGCTTACTTACAGGGCCTAAATGAAAAACTGTTTTTT.

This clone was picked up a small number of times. DNA of the CDR3: TGTGCCAGCAGCCCTGCGAGGAACAATGAGCAGTTCTTC. Translating gives CASSPARNNEQFF. The chain is built from TRBV7-3 and TRBJ2-1; D is uncertain. The CDR3 consists of 13 residues. CDR1 is SGHTA and CDR2 is FQGTGA in the germline V gene. Trimming removed 5 bases from V and 5 bases from J, with 10 bases in between.

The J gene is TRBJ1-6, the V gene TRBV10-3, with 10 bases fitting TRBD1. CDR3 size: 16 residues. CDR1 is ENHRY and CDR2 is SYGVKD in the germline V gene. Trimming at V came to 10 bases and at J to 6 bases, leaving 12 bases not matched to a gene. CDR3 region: CATGGDRGRLNSPLHF. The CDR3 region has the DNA TGTGCCACCGGTGGTGACAGGGGGCGCCTTAATTCACCCCTCCACTTT.

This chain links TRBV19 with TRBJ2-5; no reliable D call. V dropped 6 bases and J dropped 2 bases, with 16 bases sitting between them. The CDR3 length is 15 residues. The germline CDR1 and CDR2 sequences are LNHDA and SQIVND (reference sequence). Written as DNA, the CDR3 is TGTGCCAGTAGCAAAACCCGAGGTGATCAAGAGACCCAGTACTTC. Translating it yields CASSKTRGDQETQYF.

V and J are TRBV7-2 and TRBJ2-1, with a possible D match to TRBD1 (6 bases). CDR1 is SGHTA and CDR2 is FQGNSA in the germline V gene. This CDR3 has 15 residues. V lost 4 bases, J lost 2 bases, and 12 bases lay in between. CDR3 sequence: CASSSDRNTYNEQFF. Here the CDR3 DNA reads TGTGCCAGCAGCTCCGACAGGAATACCTACAATGAGCAGTTCTTC. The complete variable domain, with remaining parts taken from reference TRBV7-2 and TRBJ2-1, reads GAGVSQSPSNKVTEKGKDVELRCDPISGHTALYWYRQSLGQGLEFLIYFQGNSAPDKSGLPSDRFSAERTGGSVSTLTIQRTQQEDSAVYLCASSSDRNTYNEQFFGPGTRLTVL.

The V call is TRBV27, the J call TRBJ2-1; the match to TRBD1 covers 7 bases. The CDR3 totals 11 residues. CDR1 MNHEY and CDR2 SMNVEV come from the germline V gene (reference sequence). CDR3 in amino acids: CATGSYNEQFF. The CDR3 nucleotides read TGTGCGACAGGGAGCTACAATGAGCAGTTCTTC.

For the CDR3, the DNA is TGTGCCAGCAGCTTACCTAGAGCGGGGAACTATGGCTACACCTTC. Translated, it gives CASSLPRAGNYGYTF. The chain joins TRBV7-9 to TRBJ1-2; no definite D call. The CDR3 totals 15 residues. Between the trimmed V and J ends, which lost 2 bases and 2 bases, there was a span of 12 bases. The V gene's germline CDR1 is SEHNR and CDR2 FQNEAQ (reference sequence).

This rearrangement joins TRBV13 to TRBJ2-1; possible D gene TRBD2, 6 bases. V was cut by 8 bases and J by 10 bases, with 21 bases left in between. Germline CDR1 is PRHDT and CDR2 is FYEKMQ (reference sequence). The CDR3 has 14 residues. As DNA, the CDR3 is TGTGCCAGCGCAGTCAAAGGGCGGGGCGGGGAGCAGTTCTTC. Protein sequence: CASAVKGRGGEQFF. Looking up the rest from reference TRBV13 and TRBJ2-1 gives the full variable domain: AAGVIQSPRHLIKEKRETATLKCYPIPRHDTVYWYQQGPGQDPQFLISFYEKMQSDKGSIPDRFSAQQFSDYHSELNMSSLELGDSALYFCASAVKGRGGEQFFGPGTRLTVL.

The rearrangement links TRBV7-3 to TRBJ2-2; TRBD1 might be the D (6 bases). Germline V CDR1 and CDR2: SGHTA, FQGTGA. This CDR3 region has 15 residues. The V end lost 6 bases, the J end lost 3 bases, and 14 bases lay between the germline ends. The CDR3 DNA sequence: TGTGCCAGCAGGCCGCCGGGACAACACACCGGGGAGCTGTTTTTT. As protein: CASRPPGQHTGELFF.

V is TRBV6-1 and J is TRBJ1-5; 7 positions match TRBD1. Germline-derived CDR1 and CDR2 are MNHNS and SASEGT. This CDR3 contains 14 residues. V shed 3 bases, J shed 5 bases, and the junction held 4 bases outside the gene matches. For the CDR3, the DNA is TGTGCCAGCAGTGACACAGGGGCGGATCAGCCCCAGCATTTT. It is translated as CASSDTGADQPQHF.

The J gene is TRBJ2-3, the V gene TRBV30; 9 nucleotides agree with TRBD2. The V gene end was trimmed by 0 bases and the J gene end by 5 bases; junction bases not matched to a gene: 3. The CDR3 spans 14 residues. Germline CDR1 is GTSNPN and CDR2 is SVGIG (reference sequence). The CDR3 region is CAWSVSGSLDTQYF. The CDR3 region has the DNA TGTGCCTGGAGTGTTAGCGGGAGTTTAGATACGCAGTATTTT.

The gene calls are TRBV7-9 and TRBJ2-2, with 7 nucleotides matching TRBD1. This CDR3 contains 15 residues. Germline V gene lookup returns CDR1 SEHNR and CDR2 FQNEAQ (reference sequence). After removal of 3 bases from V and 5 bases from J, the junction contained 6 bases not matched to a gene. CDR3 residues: CASSFEGARTGELFF. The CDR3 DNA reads TGTGCCAGCAGCTTCGAGGGGGCGCGGACCGGGGAGCTGTTTTTT.

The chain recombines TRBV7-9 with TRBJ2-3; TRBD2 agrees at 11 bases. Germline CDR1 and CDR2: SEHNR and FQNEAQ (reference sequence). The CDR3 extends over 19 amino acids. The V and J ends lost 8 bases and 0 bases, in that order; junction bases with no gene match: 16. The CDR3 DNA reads TGTGCCAGCTCTCCGCTAGGGACTAGCGGTAAGACTAGCACAGATACGCAGTATTTT. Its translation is CASSPLGTSGKTSTDTQYF. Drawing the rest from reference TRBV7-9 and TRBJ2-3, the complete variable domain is DTGVSQNPRHKITKRGQNVTFRCDPISEHNRLYWYRQTLGQGPEFLTYFQNEAQLEKSRLLSDRFSAERPKGSFSTLEIQRTEQGDSAMYLCASSPLGTSGKTSTDTQYFGPGTRLTVL.

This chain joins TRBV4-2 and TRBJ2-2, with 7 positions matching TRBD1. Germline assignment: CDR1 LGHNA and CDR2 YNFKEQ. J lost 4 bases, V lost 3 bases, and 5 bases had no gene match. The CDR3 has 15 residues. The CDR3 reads CASSQTTGTTGELFF. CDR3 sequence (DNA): TGTGCCAGCAGCCAGACGACAGGGACCACCGGGGAGCTGTTTTTT.

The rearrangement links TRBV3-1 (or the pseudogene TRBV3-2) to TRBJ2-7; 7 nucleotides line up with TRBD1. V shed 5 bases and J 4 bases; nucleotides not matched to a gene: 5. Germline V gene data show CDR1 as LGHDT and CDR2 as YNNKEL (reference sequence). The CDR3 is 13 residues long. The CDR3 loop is CASSDDRAYEQYF. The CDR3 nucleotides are TGTGCCAGCAGCGACGACAGGGCGTACGAGCAGTACTTC.

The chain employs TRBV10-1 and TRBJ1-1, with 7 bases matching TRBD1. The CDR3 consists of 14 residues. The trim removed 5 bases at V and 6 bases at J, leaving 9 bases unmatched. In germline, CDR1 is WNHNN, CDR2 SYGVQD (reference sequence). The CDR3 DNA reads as TGCGCCAGCAGTAAGACAGGGAGGTCCGCTGAAGCTTTCTTT. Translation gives CASSKTGRSAEAFF.

Here the CDR3 DNA reads TGTGCCAGCAGTTCCACCCTAGCGATTCGGCACAATGAGCAGTTCTTC. Translated, it gives CASSSTLAIRHNEQFF. The chain recombines TRBV27 with TRBJ2-1; possibly TRBD2 for D (6 bases). The CDR3 loop spans 16 amino acids. Trimming removed 4 bases from V and 5 bases from J, with 18 bases in between. CDR1 is MNHEY and CDR2 is SMNVEV in the germline V gene (reference sequence).

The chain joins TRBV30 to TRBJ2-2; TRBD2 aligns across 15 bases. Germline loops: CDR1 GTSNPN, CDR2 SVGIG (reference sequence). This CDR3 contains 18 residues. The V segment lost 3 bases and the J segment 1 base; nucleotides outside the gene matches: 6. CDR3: CAWSPGLAGGGNTGELFF. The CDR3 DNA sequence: TGTGCCTGGAGCCCGGGACTAGCGGGAGGTGGGAACACCGGGGAGCTGTTTTTT.

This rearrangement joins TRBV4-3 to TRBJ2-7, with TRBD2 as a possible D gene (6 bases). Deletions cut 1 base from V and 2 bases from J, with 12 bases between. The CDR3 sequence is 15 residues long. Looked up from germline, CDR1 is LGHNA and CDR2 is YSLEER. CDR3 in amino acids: CASSQGRGKAYEQYF. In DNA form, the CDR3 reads TGCGCCAGCAGCCAAGGGCGGGGTAAAGCCTACGAGCAGTACTTC.

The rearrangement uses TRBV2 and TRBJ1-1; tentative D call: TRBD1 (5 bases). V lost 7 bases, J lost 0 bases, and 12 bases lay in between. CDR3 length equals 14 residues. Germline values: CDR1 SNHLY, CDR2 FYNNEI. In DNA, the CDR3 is TGTGCCAGCAATAGTGGAGGGGTGAACACTGAAGCTTTCTTT. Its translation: CASNSGGVNTEAFF.

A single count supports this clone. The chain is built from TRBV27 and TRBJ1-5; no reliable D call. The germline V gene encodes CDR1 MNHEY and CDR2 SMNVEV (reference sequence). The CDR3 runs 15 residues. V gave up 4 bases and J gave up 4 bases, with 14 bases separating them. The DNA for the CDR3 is TGTGCCAGCAGTTGGAAGGCACAGAGTAATCAGCCCCAGCATTTT. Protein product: CASSWKAQSNQPQHF.